This T cell receptor (beta chain) was identified during a study of T cell responses to AZD1222 COVID-19 vaccine. Study at large: Second doses were pooled across both intervals (about 4 or about 12 weeks).

This CDR3 region has 15 residues. Trimming at V came to 3 bases and at J to 5 bases, leaving 9 bases not matched to a gene. Germline V CDR1 and CDR2: WNHNN, SYGVQD (reference sequence). Some clones are missing from TCRdb's copy, which holds only in-frame ones; the method was immunoSEQ multiplex PCR. The repertoire consists of about 72,000 clones, with about nine tenths occurring once and the leading ten covering around 24%. In the case of this clone: Its specificity is not known.

Study-wide points: Donors were chiefly white British, with a greater number of females, and clonal diversity was perhaps underestimated. Two AZD1222 doses significantly raised spike-specific TCR breadth and depth over controls. Of spike-specific TCRs, nearly half reportedly target regions left unmutated in variants.

This TCR was recovered from an adult in good health. The starting material was peripheral blood, obtained on day 0 of AZD1222 vaccination. The rearrangement links TRBV10-1 to TRBJ1-1; the match to TRBD1 covers 7 bases. In DNA, the CDR3 is TGCGCCAGCAGTGATTCCTCGGACAGGAGAACTGAAGCTTTCTTT. This encodes CASSDSSDRRTEAFF.